What follows are 3 T cell receptor beta chains derived from one specimen sequenced in a study of tumor and adjacent non-tumor tissue in lung cancer. The library came from three nested PCR rounds adapted from ARM-PCR protocols. From the multiplex PCR reads, TCRdb called clonotypes with MiXCR, one entry per CDR3 protein. The data hold about 98,000 distinct CDR3 sequences, with about 80% observed a single time. The template was RNA from unsorted bulk tissue. The normal lung tissue was taken more than 3 cm from the tumor edge. The sequencing input was distant non-tumor lung tissue. The receptors derive from a man between 60 and 75 years old with small cell lung cancer.

Turning to this clonotype: Mismatch with germline at one junction end may stem from a read error. J is TRBJ2-1 and V is TRBV12-3 or TRBV12-4; possibly TRBD1 or TRBD2 for D (5 bases each). This CDR3 is built from 12 residues. The CDR3 DNA reads TGTGCCAGCTGTTTAGGGGCGGAGGTTCAGTTCTTC. Its protein is CASCLGAEVQFF.

Comments on this clonotype: The junction does not match germline at one end; this may be a read error. The chain carries TRBV12-3 or TRBV12-4 and TRBJ2-3, with TRBD1 matching over 9 bases. The CDR3 has 12 amino acids. The CDR3 sequence: CASSQDRGTQNF. The CDR3 DNA is TGTGCCAGCAGTCAGGACAGGGGTACGCAAAATTTT.

Note on this clonotype: At one boundary the junction diverges from the germline segment, which might be a read error. This rearrangement joins TRBV29-1 to TRBJ1-4; 8 nucleotides agree with TRBD1. The CDR3 length is 13 residues. Germline V gene data show CDR1 as SQVTM and CDR2 as ANQGSEA. The chain's CDR3 is CSAWTGYVEKLFF. The CDR3, as DNA: TGCAGCGCCTGGACAGGGTATGTCGAAAAGCTGTTTTTT.